This TCR beta chain was captured in a study of shared clonotypes between healthy human individuals. As for the study in general: Per donor, CD8 memory used one plate, CD8 naive used two, CD4 memory used three and CD4 naive used three.

The CDR3 loop spans 13 amino acids. V shed 7 bases, J shed 4 bases, and the junction held 9 bases outside the gene matches. Germline CDR1 and CDR2: SQVTM and ANQGSEA. Generated by immunoSEQ multiplex PCR, the TCRdb table keeps only in-frame clones and is missing some. Here the sample spans 550,000 to 700,000 clones, 55% to 85% being singletons. The material sequenced was memory CD4+ T cells sorted from blood. The subset here: CD45RA-negative fraction. This TCR derives from a woman younger than 45 in good health. The V call is TRBV29-1, the J call TRBJ2-7, with TRBD1 identical over 8 bases. DNA of the CDR3: TGCAGCGGTGGAGACAGGGGTTCTTACGAGCAGTACTTC. Amino acid sequence: CSGGDRGSYEQYF.